The subject of this entry is one T cell receptor beta chain. As processed by the authors: From reference gene primer amplification, estimates of nucleated cell counts were derived. TCRdb's copy holds only in-frame clones and misses some; the assay was immunoSEQ multiplex PCR. The DNA gave D and trimming, while V, J and clone size come from that table. The data hold approximately 84,000 clones, with around four fifths observed a single time. These data originate in a study of blood T cell repertoires in COVID-19. Study details: The samples span acute and convalescent COVID-19 from the United States, Italy and Spain. PBMCs, B-cell-depleted T cells, or T cells were the source of the cDNA or gDNA that made up the material.

This CDR3 comprises 14 residues. Germline V gives CDR1 SNHLY, CDR2 FYNNEI. Trimming took 8 bases from V and 1 from J; bases not matched to a gene: 6. The clonotype comes from a human donor in a cohort sampled during active COVID-19. Sequencing was performed on peripheral blood. V gene TRBV2 combines with J gene TRBJ2-3, with 7 bases matching TRBD1. The CDR3 nucleotides are TGTGCCAGCTTAAAAGACAGGGGCACAGATACGCAGTATTTT. It encodes CASLKDRGTDTQYF.